This entry concerns a single T cell receptor (beta chain). Its antigen target is currently unknown. The input lacks base qualities; no much larger clone sits a single base away. Stable Graves' hyperthyroidism was defined as the absence of progression to ophthalmopathy over 18 months of follow-up. Hyperthyroidism patients were newly diagnosed, had a disease duration of under 2 months, and were aged 18 to 65 years. Exclusion was applied to patients with uncontrolled infections, other autoimmune diseases, pregnancy or lactation. Diagnoses were established on the basis of clinical symptoms, serum thyroxine and TRAb, thyroid ultrasound, and orbital computed tomography. Total RNA was extracted using Trizol reagent, and RNA quality was assessed on an Agilent 2100 Bioanalyzer. CDR3 length: 18 amino acids, cysteine to phenylalanine. Solely the CDR3 DNA is kept, with 54 bases framed from the first base. CDR1 is given as SNHLY and CDR2 as FYNNEI, both from the germline V gene. V is trimmed back by 0 bases and J by 5 bases, and the junction contains 11 bases that no gene match accounts for.

TCR beta CDR3 regions were amplified from RNA transcripts. A first-round RT-PCR of the TCR CDR3 used the HTBI primer set with the Qiagen OneStep RT-PCR kit. Libraries were constructed in a second round of multiplex PCR, after which size selection and purification were performed. Sequencing of the libraries was done on an Illumina HiSeq2000 using paired-end 100 bp reads. The study's processing was this. Raw data were processed with SOAPnuke, discarding reads with adapters, uncalled bases, mean Phred below 15, or no exact constant-primer or identifier match. COPE v1.2.5 was used to merge high-quality paired reads, and clonotypes were defined as unique nucleotide sequences. MiTCR v1.1 was used to align clonotypes to the IMGT TRBV, TRBD and TRBJ reference segments. The analysis was restricted to V-J combinations with a frequency above 0.0001, which together covered just over 99% of the repertoires. A TCS score was defined as the ratio of F50 (clonal expansion) to E x V (chaos), with BLOSUM62-based TCRdist applied between CDR3 peptides within each V-J. Welch's t-statistics and random forest reduced 500 to 550 V-J features to about 12, which were used in a naive Bayes classifier (R e1071). Starting from the raw public reads, TCRdb applied fastp trimming at Q25, assembled clones with MiXCR and retained in-frame beta chains. Each entry is one CDR3 protein sequence, shown with its most common DNA and genes. The V and J calls reflect TCRdb's pipeline rather than the authors' work. Counted in this sample were hundreds of thousands of distinct CDR3 sequences; about half of them appeared once. Of the sample, about 7.9% falls within the top ten clones.

The record originates from a study of T cells in Graves' hyperthyroidism and ophthalmopathy (dated by TCRdb to about 2019). Describing the broader study: To identify distinguishing TCR V-J signatures, a discovery cohort of roughly 100 patients was used, comprising fewer than 45 with Graves' ophthalmopathy and approximately 58 with stable Graves' hyperthyroidism. Whether ophthalmopathy could be predicted prospectively was tested in an independent validation cohort made up of some 20 hyperthyroidism patients plus 17 patients who later progressed to ophthalmopathy. For training and testing, the 100 or so patients in the discovery cohort were randomly divided in a 7:3 ratio. Thyroid tissue and blood T-cell repertoires from six Graves' hyperthyroidism patients were also compared in the study. After blood sampling, hyperthyroidism patients were treated with methimazole at a starting dose of 30 mg daily, and ophthalmopathy patients were treated with high-dose intravenous methylprednisolone. The paper reports TCR Vbeta CDR3 sequencing of 130 to 150 peripheral blood samples: 43 ophthalmopathy, roughly 74 hyperthyroidism and 17 progressor patients.

The paper's findings and limits, for the study overall: In validation, the model predicted progression to ophthalmopathy with 55% to 71% sensitivity and approximately 72% specificity, a median of 6.5 months before onset. Ophthalmopathy was separated from stable hyperthyroidism by a 13 V-J signature model, with approximately 89% sensitivity and 81% to 82% specificity obtained in cross-validation and 80%/75% obtained in testing. Most expanded thyroid clonotypes (frequency above 0.001) were also detected in blood, suggesting blood repertoires may reflect thyroid immune responses. Sample size was not statistically predetermined, and blinding of investigators to group allocation was not performed.

Sequenced sample: peripheral blood or thyroid tissue (not recorded which). The rearrangement combines TRBV2 with TRBJ2-5, with 11 middle bases fitting TRBD2. The TCR comes from a woman between 18 and 30 years old with Graves' hyperthyroidism. Donor details come from another sample of the same person, matched by shared clones. CDR3 reads: CASSEALLVAGGMETQYF. At the DNA level, the sequence is TGTGCCAGCAGTGAAGCGCTTCTGGTAGCGGGAGGGATGGAGACCCAGTACTTC.